This record looks at one TCR beta chain sequence and its context. These data belong to a study of T cell responses to AZD1222 COVID-19 vaccine. The CDR3 is made up of 15 amino acids. Clones were read by immunoSEQ multiplex PCR, and TCRdb kept only the in-frame ones, dropping some. The sample yields about 130,000 clones, about 87% seen once. The source is an adult in good health. The V and J genes are TRBV21-1 and TRBJ1-1; TRBD1 was called by the table and not checked on the DNA. TRBV21-1 is a pseudogene segment. Source: peripheral blood, taken on day 0 of AZD1222 vaccination. CDR3 residues: CASSTLTGVNTEAFF. The CDR3 DNA reads TGTGCCAGCAGCACTCTTACAGGGGTTAACACTGAAGCTTTCTTT.